The 31 T cell receptor beta chains given below trace back to one sample, sequenced in a study of cytomegalovirus exposure and HLA in healthy donors. Some clones are missing from TCRdb's copy, which holds only in-frame ones; the method was immunoSEQ multiplex PCR. Altogether 120,000 or so clones are present, about nine tenths being singletons, with the ten largest covering 1.5% to 2.5%. The source material was PBMCs. The receptor source for this set is a woman younger than 35 in good health and CMV-seronegative.

CDR3 sequence reads: CASSYLAGGSTGELFF. As DNA, the CDR3 is TGTGCCAGCAGCTATTTAGCGGGAGGGAGCACCGGGGAGCTGTTTTTT. V and J are TRBV7-2 and TRBJ2-2, with 11 bases aligning to TRBD2. This CDR3 is 16 amino acids long. V gave up 4 bases and J gave up 4 bases; unmatched junction bases: 5. Looked up from germline, CDR1 is SGHTA and CDR2 is FQGNSA.

The CDR3: CASSYSQGQEKLFF. The CDR3 nucleotides read TGTGCCAGCAGTTACTCTCAGGGGCAGGAAAAACTGTTTTTT. The rearrangement links TRBV6-5 to TRBJ1-4; D is possibly TRBD1 (6 bases). The CDR3 runs 14 residues. Per the germline V gene, CDR1 is MNHEY and CDR2 is SVGAGI. Trimming stripped 0 bases from V and 8 bases from J, with 10 bases between.

This clone came up once. The rearrangement links TRBV12-5 to TRBJ2-7; 7 bases align to TRBD2. The CDR3 is made up of 14 amino acids. Germline V gene lookup returns CDR1 LGHNT and CDR2 FRNRAP. J was trimmed by 5 bases and V by 0 bases; bases with no gene match: 4. Written as DNA, the CDR3 is TGTGCTAGTGGTTTGGTCAGGGAGGGAAACGAGCAGTACTTC. This translates into CASGLVREGNEQYF. Complete variable domain (other parts from reference TRBV12-5 and TRBJ2-7): DARVTQTPRHKVTEMGQEVTMRCQPILGHNTVFWYRQTMMQGLELLAYFRNRAPLDDSGMPKDRFSAEMPDATLATLKIQPSEPRDSAVYFCASGLVREGNEQYFGPGTRLTVT.

This clone was counted a single time. This chain links TRBV29-1 with TRBJ2-1, with 10 bases aligning to TRBD2. After removal of 7 bases from V and 3 bases from J, the junction contained 6 bases not matched to a gene. The CDR3 is made up of 14 amino acids. The germline CDR1 and CDR2 sequences are SQVTM and ANQGSEA. As DNA, the CDR3 is TGCAGCGCCGCCCCTAGCGGGAGCTACAATGAGCAGTTCTTC. As protein: CSAAPSGSYNEQFF.

J is TRBJ1-3 and V is TRBV15, with TRBD1 identical over 8 bases. The CDR3 has 14 residues. Germline-derived CDR1 and CDR2 are LNHNV and YYDKDF (reference sequence). V shed 5 bases and J 3 bases; nucleotides not matched to a gene: 3. The CDR3, as DNA: TGTGCCACCAGCCGTGACAGGGGTGGAAACACCATATATTTT. Translating gives CATSRDRGGNTIYF.

The chain is built from TRBV29-1 and TRBJ2-7; TRBD2 matches at 9 bases. V was clipped by 7 bases and J by 0 bases; unmatched bases: 4. The CDR3 has 13 residues. Germline V gene sequence: CDR1 SQVTM, CDR2 ANQGSEA. The CDR3 reads CSAISGSSYEQYF. CDR3 DNA sequence: TGCAGCGCCATTAGCGGGAGCTCCTACGAGCAGTACTTC.

This clone was seen a single time. Here the CDR3 DNA reads TGTGCCAGCAGCTATTCCCCGTTGGGGCAGGGCACAGATACGCAGTATTTT. This gives the protein CASSYSPLGQGTDTQYF. V usage is TRBV13 and J usage is TRBJ2-3; TRBD1 is a possible D gene (5 bases). This CDR3 region has 17 residues. Trimming left V 4 bases short and J 1 base short, with 18 bases between. Germline CDR1 reads PRHDT; CDR2 reads FYEKMQ (reference sequence).

The J gene is TRBJ2-7, the V gene TRBV7-8, with TRBD2 identical over 9 bases. The CDR3 covers 15 residues. With 3 bases clipped from V and 0 bases from J, the junction kept 3 bases outside the gene matches. Germline assignment: CDR1 SGHVS and CDR2 FQNEAQ. The CDR3 loop reads CASSFLAGPSYEQYF. In nucleotides, the CDR3 is TGTGCCAGCAGCTTCCTAGCGGGACCCTCCTACGAGCAGTACTTC. Full variable domain (missing parts from reference TRBV7-8 and TRBJ2-7): GAGVSQSPRYKVAKRGQDVALRCDPISGHVSLFWYQQALGQGPEFLTYFQNEAQLDKSGLPSDRFFAERPEGSVSTLKIQRTQQEDSAVYLCASSFLAGPSYEQYFGPGTRLTVT.

The rearrangement links TRBV5-4 to TRBJ1-1; 7 nucleotides agree with TRBD1. The CDR3 has 16 amino acids. With V trimmed by 4 bases and J by 3 bases, 12 bases remained unmatched. The V gene's germline CDR1 is SGHNT and CDR2 YYREEE (reference sequence). The CDR3 nucleotides are TGTGCCAGCAGCCCAGGGGGGCGGGCTTGGCACACTGAAGCTTTCTTT. This sequence encodes CASSPGGRAWHTEAFF.

V and J are TRBV6-5 and TRBJ2-7; D perhaps matches TRBD1 (6 bases). Trimming took off 6 bases at V and 0 bases at J, with 12 bases between the two ends. This CDR3 region has 14 residues. Germline loops: CDR1 MNHEY, CDR2 SVGAGI. This CDR3 is CASSIGTFSYEQYF. Written as DNA, the CDR3 is TGTGCCAGCAGCATCGGGACATTCTCCTACGAGCAGTACTTC.

The chain links TRBV13 to TRBJ2-5; D might be TRBD2 (5 bases). V lost 5 bases and J lost 5, with 12 bases in between. Germline CDR1 and CDR2: PRHDT and FYEKMQ (reference sequence). The CDR3 runs 13 residues. CDR3 in DNA: TGTGCCAGCAGCGAGGGATTGTCTGAGACCCAGTACTTC. This codes for CASSEGLSETQYF.

The chain joins TRBV4-1 to TRBJ2-1; D ambiguous. Germline V lookup: CDR1 MGHRA, CDR2 YSYEKL. The CDR3 sequence is 16 residues long. Trimming removed 3 bases at V and 0 bases at J, with 12 bases between. The CDR3 DNA sequence: TGCGCCAGCAGCCAGCGTGTGCGGTACTCCTACAATGAGCAGTTCTTC. This translates into CASSQRVRYSYNEQFF.

This clone occurred once. The chain has TRBV10-3 and TRBJ2-7; 8 nucleotides line up with TRBD1. CDR3 length: 17 amino acids. Germline assignment: CDR1 ENHRY and CDR2 SYGVKD. With V trimmed by 0 bases and J by 1 base, 8 bases remained unmatched. The CDR3 coding sequence is TGTGCCATCAGTGAGTCGACTCGACAGGGGACTTCCTACGAGCAGTACTTC. This translates into CAISESTRQGTSYEQYF.

The V call is TRBV28, the J call TRBJ1-2; 10 positions agree with TRBD1. CDR3 length: 15 residues. CDR1 MDHEN and CDR2 SYDVKM come from the germline V gene. With 7 bases clipped from V and 8 bases from J, the junction kept 13 bases outside the gene matches. This CDR3 reads CASTENGQGVGGYTF. DNA for the CDR3: TGTGCCAGCACCGAAAACGGACAGGGGGTAGGGGGCTACACCTTC.

The chain uses TRBV28 and TRBJ2-2, with 7 nucleotides matching TRBD1. V trimming: 3 bases; J trimming: 7 bases; junction bases outside the gene matches: 5. The CDR3 extends over 14 amino acids. CDR1 and CDR2 (germline): MDHEN, SYDVKM. For the CDR3, the DNA is TGTGCCAGCAGTTTCGCCGACAGGGTCGGGGAGCTGTTTTTT. It is translated as CASSFADRVGELFF. Full variable domain (outside the CDR3, taken from reference TRBV28 and TRBJ2-2): DVKVTQSSRYLVKRTGEKVFLECVQDMDHENMFWYRQDPGLGLRLIYFSYDVKMKEKGDIPEGYSVSREKKERFSLILESASTNQTSMYLCASSFADRVGELFFGEGSRLTVL.

This sequence joins TRBV5-1 and TRBJ2-1; 10 nucleotides match TRBD2. The junction had 8 bases not matched to a gene; V was cut back by 4 bases and J by 10 bases. Germline V gives CDR1 SGHRS, CDR2 YFSETQ. CDR3 length equals 14 residues. The CDR3 here is CASSLGLADREQFF. DNA of the CDR3: TGCGCCAGCAGCCTAGGACTAGCGGATAGGGAGCAGTTCTTC.

CDR3 bases: TGCGCCAGCAGCTCTTCGGGAGCCTCCTATGGCTACACCTTC. Protein: CASSSSGASYGYTF. V usage is TRBV5-1 and J usage is TRBJ1-2; D gene uncertain. The V end lost 3 bases, the J end lost 4 bases, and 13 bases lay between the germline ends. Germline lookup yields CDR1 SGHRS and CDR2 YFSETQ. The length of the CDR3 is 14 residues.

This rearrangement joins TRBV6-5 to TRBJ1-2; 7 bases align to TRBD1. There are 14 residues in the CDR3. The V gene end was trimmed by 6 bases and the J gene end by 3 bases; junction bases not matched to a gene: 7. CDR1 and CDR2 (germline): MNHEY, SVGAGI. The chain's CDR3 is CASSETGTYYGYTF. CDR3 nucleotides: TGTGCCAGCAGCGAGACAGGGACCTACTATGGCTACACCTTC.

This rearrangement joins TRBV7-2 to TRBJ1-2; TRBD1 aligns across 9 bases. This CDR3 is built from 16 residues. J gave up 2 bases and V 6 bases, and 10 bases lay outside the gene matches. CDR1 and CDR2 from the germline V gene are SGHTA and FQGNSA. The CDR3 region has the DNA TGTGCCAGCAGTCCAAGGACAGGGGATGAAAACTATGGCTACACCTTC. This translates into CASSPRTGDENYGYTF.

This sequence joins TRBV7-9 and TRBJ2-7; 7 bases match TRBD2. CDR1 is SEHNR, CDR2 FQNEAQ, per germline (reference sequence). V shed 5 bases and J 2 bases; nucleotides not matched to a gene: 9. CDR3 length: 15 amino acids. The CDR3 DNA is TGTGCCAGCAGCCTCATGGGAGCGGGGCCCTACGAGCAGTACTTC. Encoded protein: CASSLMGAGPYEQYF.

The V gene is TRBV6-5, the J gene TRBJ2-7; D possibly corresponds to TRBD2 (5 bases). This CDR3 contains 14 residues. V was pared by 2 bases and J by 2 bases, with 10 bases between. In germline, CDR1 is MNHEY, CDR2 SVGAGI. DNA for the CDR3: TGTGCCAGCAGTTACGTCGGGAAAGCCTACGAGCAGTACTTC. Translation gives CASSYVGKAYEQYF.

V gene TRBV4-1 combines with J gene TRBJ1-5; no clear D. Trimming pared 4 bases from V and 6 bases from J, leaving 13 bases between. The CDR3 contains 14 residues. From germline, CDR1 is MGHRA and CDR2 YSYEKL. CDR3 nucleotides: TGCGCCAGCAGCCCCTGGGAGGGAGGTCAGCCCCAGCATTTT. This sequence encodes CASSPWEGGQPQHF.

The chain has TRBV2 and TRBJ2-6, with 7 bases aligning to TRBD2. V lost 7 bases, J lost 0 bases, and 3 bases stayed unmatched. Germline lookup yields CDR1 SNHLY and CDR2 FYNNEI. The CDR3 spans 15 residues. The CDR3 sequence is CASNSGHSGANVLTF. In DNA, the CDR3 is TGTGCCAGCAATAGCGGGCACTCTGGGGCCAACGTCCTGACTTTC.

The CDR3 is CASSLFGEGAKNIQYF. CDR3 DNA sequence: TGTGCCAGCAGTTTGTTCGGGGAGGGAGCCAAAAACATTCAGTACTTC. The chain has TRBV28 and TRBJ2-4; 7 bases fit TRBD2. The CDR3 spans 16 residues. Per the germline V gene, CDR1 is MDHEN and CDR2 is SYDVKM. Germline trimming cut 3 bases from V and 0 bases from J; bases unmatched to any gene: 5.

The chain has TRBV6-1 and TRBJ1-5; D gene unclear. V dropped 1 base and J dropped 7 bases, with 14 bases sitting between them. This CDR3 has 15 residues. Per germline, CDR1 MNHNS and CDR2 SASEGT. CDR3 loop: CASSEGLLHRQPQHF. Here the CDR3 DNA reads TGTGCCAGCAGTGAAGGTCTCCTCCATCGGCAGCCCCAGCATTTT.

V and J are TRBV6-1 and TRBJ1-2; D gene ambiguous. The CDR3 is 11 residues long. The germline V gene encodes CDR1 MNHNS and CDR2 SASEGT. V was cut by 8 bases and J by 8 bases, with 12 bases left in between. This CDR3 reads CASGGLYGYTF. The CDR3 region has the DNA TGTGCCAGCGGAGGTTTGTACGGCTACACCTTC.

The chain employs TRBV5-6 and TRBJ1-4; D possibly corresponds to TRBD1 (5 bases). Germline loops: CDR1 SGHDT, CDR2 YYEEEE. V was clipped by 3 bases and J by 4 bases, with 13 bases between them. The CDR3 covers 15 residues. CDR3 coding DNA: TGTGCCAGCAGCTATTTAGGGGATTATAATGAAAAACTGTTTTTT. This codes for CASSYLGDYNEKLFF. The full variable domain, its missing parts supplied by reference TRBV5-6 and TRBJ1-4, is DAGVTQSPTHLIKTRGQQVTLRCSPKSGHDTVSWYQQALGQGPQFIFQYYEEEERQRGNFPDRFSGHQFPNYSSELNVNALLLGDSALYLCASSYLGDYNEKLFFGSGTQLSVL.

The gene calls are TRBV20-1 and TRBJ1-1, with no clear D. Trimming took off 5 bases at V and 4 bases at J, with 8 bases between the two ends. CDR3 size: 11 residues. The germline gives CDR1 DFQATT, CDR2 SNEGSKA (reference sequence). In nucleotides, the CDR3 is TGCAGTGCTCACCCAGTCACTGAAGCTTTCTTT. This encodes CSAHPVTEAFF.

The chain combines TRBV11-3 with TRBJ1-1, with 7 bases lining up with TRBD1. Per the germline V gene, CDR1 is SGHNT and CDR2 is YENEEA. Trimming cost V 3 bases and J 2 bases; bases outside gene matches: 3. The CDR3 contains 14 residues. Written as DNA, the CDR3 is TGTGCCAGCAGCTTTGCAGGGGGAAACACTGAAGCTTTCTTT. It codes for CASSFAGGNTEAFF.

V usage is TRBV27 and J usage is TRBJ2-7; TRBD2 matches 9 bases. Germline V gene lookup returns CDR1 MNHEY and CDR2 SMNVEV (reference sequence). The V gene end was trimmed by 2 bases and the J gene end by 4 bases; junction bases not matched to a gene: 6. The CDR3 spans 15 residues. The DNA of the CDR3 is TGTGCCAGCAGTTTAATCCTAGCGGGAATGTACGAGCAGTACTTC. Translating gives CASSLILAGMYEQYF.

This chain joins TRBV6-5 and TRBJ1-5, with TRBD1 matching over 11 bases. Per the germline V gene, CDR1 is MNHEY and CDR2 is SVGAGI. The CDR3 consists of 15 residues. V shed 5 bases, J shed 4 bases, and the junction held 4 bases outside the gene matches. DNA for the CDR3: TGTGCCAGCAGTCCCGGGACAGGGGGAAATCAGCCCCAGCATTTT. Its translation is CASSPGTGGNQPQHF.